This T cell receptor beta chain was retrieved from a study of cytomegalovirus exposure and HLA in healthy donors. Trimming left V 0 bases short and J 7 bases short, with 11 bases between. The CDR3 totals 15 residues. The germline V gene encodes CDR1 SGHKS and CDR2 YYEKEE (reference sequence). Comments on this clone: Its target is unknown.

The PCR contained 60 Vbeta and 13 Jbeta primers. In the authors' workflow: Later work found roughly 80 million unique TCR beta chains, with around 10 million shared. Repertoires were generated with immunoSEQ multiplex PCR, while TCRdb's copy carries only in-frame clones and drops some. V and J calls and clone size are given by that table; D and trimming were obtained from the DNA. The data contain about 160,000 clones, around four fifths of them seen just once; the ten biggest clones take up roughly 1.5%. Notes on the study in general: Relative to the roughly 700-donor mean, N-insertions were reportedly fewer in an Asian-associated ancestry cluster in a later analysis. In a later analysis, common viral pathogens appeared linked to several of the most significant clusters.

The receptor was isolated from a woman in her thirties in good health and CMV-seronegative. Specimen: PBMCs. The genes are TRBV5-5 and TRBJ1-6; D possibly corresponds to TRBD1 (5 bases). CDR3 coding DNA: TGTGCCAGCAGCTTGGGGGAGGGGTGGAATTCACCCCTCCACTTT. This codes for CASSLGEGWNSPLHF. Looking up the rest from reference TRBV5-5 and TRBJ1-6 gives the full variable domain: DAGVTQSPTHLIKTRGQQVTLRCSPISGHKSVSWYQQVLGQGPQFIFQYYEKEERGRGNFPDRFSARQFPNYSSELNVNALLLGDSALYLCASSLGEGWNSPLHFGNGTRLTVT.